The 32 T cell receptor beta chains below were found in one sample sequenced in a study of OX40 agonist ivuxolimab in advanced cancers. Method: immunoSEQ multiplex PCR; TCRdb's copy keeps in-frame clones and lacks some. The sample includes under 80,000 clones, roughly nine tenths of them seen just once. The sequenced sample was CD4+ or CD8+ T cells sorted from blood, obtained in a trial of the OX40 agonist ivuxolimab. The receptors stem from an adult with an advanced solid tumor such as melanoma, head and neck, liver or kidney cancer.

V and J are TRBV21-1 and TRBJ2-7; the table's D call, TRBD1, has no DNA check behind it. TRBV21-1 is a pseudogene locus. CDR3 length equals 16 residues. CDR3 in amino acids: CASTKWTGDPSYEQYF. The DNA of the CDR3 is TGTGCCAGCACCAAGTGGACAGGGGACCCCTCCTACGAGCAGTACTTC.

In its sample, this clone was seen once. The V call is TRBV10-3, the J call TRBJ1-1; 10 positions agree with TRBD1. J was trimmed by 5 bases and V by 3 bases; bases with no gene match: 6. Per the germline V gene, CDR1 is ENHRY and CDR2 is SYGVKD. CDR3 length: 15 amino acids. The CDR3 sequence: CAISDPGTGETEAFF. The CDR3 DNA follows: TGTGCCATCAGTGACCCCGGGACAGGGGAGACTGAAGCTTTCTTT.

J is TRBJ2-3 and V is TRBV12-5; D may correspond to TRBD1 or TRBD2 (6 bases each). V shed 3 bases and J shed 2 bases, with 9 bases lying between them. This CDR3 region has 14 residues. Germline loops: CDR1 LGHNT, CDR2 FRNRAP. In DNA form, the CDR3 reads TGTGCTAGTGGTTTCACGGGGGCCACAGATACGCAGTATTTT. Translating gives CASGFTGATDTQYF.

This clone has just one count. This probably arose from a read error, given a far larger clone one base away. For the CDR3, the DNA is TGTGCCAGCAGCTTGGAAGGGAATGAGCAGTTCTTC. Translation: CASSLEGNEQFF. This rearrangement joins TRBV5-6 to TRBJ2-1; D uncertain. The V and J ends lost 0 bases and 7 bases respectively, with 5 bases between them. CDR3 length: 12 residues. Germline V lookup: CDR1 SGHDT, CDR2 YYEEEE.

The chain has TRBV4-2 and TRBJ2-1; TRBD2 matches 12 bases. In germline, CDR1 is LGHNA, CDR2 YNFKEQ. This CDR3 has 19 amino acids. Trimming took 1 base from V and 6 from J; bases not matched to a gene: 13. CDR3 protein: CASSQVEPPSGGVGNEQFF. Here the CDR3 DNA reads TGTGCCAGCAGCCAAGTCGAACCGCCTAGCGGGGGGGTGGGCAATGAGCAGTTCTTC.

This sequence joins TRBV29-1 and TRBJ2-1; D possibly matches TRBD1 or TRBD2 (5 bases each). The CDR3 loop spans 13 amino acids. The germline CDR1 and CDR2 sequences are SQVTM and ANQGSEA. V lost 4 bases and J 15 bases, leaving 22 bases between the germline ends. Here the CDR3 reads CSVAPLGDPFPFF. The CDR3 coding sequence is TGCAGCGTTGCCCCCCTTGGGGACCCATTTCCGTTCTTC.

The chain uses TRBV5-1 and TRBJ2-7; TRBD2 aligns across 10 bases. Per germline, CDR1 SGHRS and CDR2 YFSETQ. V lost 4 bases, J lost 5 bases, and 9 bases stayed unmatched. This CDR3 has 15 amino acids. This CDR3 is CASSPPGTSANEQYF. The CDR3 DNA reads as TGCGCCAGCAGCCCCCCCGGGACTAGCGCTAACGAGCAGTACTTC.

The chain employs TRBV4-3 and TRBJ1-5, with TRBD1 identical over 11 bases. The germline CDR1 and CDR2 sequences are LGHNA and YSLEER. The CDR3 contains 17 residues. The trim removed 4 bases at V and 3 bases at J, leaving 8 bases unmatched. The CDR3 bases are TGCGCCAGCAGCCCAGGACAGGGGGCAGGTCCCAATCAGCCCCAGCATTTT. Amino acids: CASSPGQGAGPNQPQHF.

V gene TRBV6-4 combines with J gene TRBJ1-1; D uncertain. Germline values: CDR1 MRHNA, CDR2 SNTAGT. V was cut by 3 bases and J by 1 base, with 6 bases left in between. The CDR3 has 13 residues. CDR3 nucleotide sequence: TGTGCCAGCAGTGATCCCCCGAACACTGAAGCTTTCTTT. Its protein product is CASSDPPNTEAFF.

This clone was seen just once. The chain recombines TRBV9 with TRBJ2-6; D possibly corresponds to TRBD1 (6 bases). The CDR3 sequence is 19 residues long. CDR1 SGDLS and CDR2 YYNGEE come from the germline V gene. Deletions cut 1 base from V and 0 bases from J, with 17 bases between. The CDR3 sequence is CASSVHREIRSSGANVLTF. In DNA, the CDR3 is TGTGCCAGCAGCGTACACAGGGAAATAAGGAGCTCTGGGGCCAACGTCCTGACTTTC.

This clone came up once. The chain combines TRBV4-1 with TRBJ2-1; D gene uncertain. CDR1 and CDR2 from the germline V gene are MGHRA and YSYEKL. V was shortened by 1 base and J by 7 bases, with 5 bases between the two germline ends. The CDR3 extends over 12 amino acids. CDR3 in DNA: TGCGCCAGCAGCCAAGGGGGTAATGAGCAGTTCTTC. Translating it yields CASSQGGNEQFF.

This rearrangement joins TRBV7-9 to TRBJ2-5; TRBD2 aligns across 9 bases. The V segment lost 7 bases and the J segment 5 bases; nucleotides outside the gene matches: 20. Germline V lookup: CDR1 SEHNR, CDR2 FQNEAQ (reference sequence). This CDR3 is 18 amino acids long. CDR3 sequence reads: CASKAPFFGGGAGETQYF. The CDR3 DNA follows: TGTGCCAGCAAGGCCCCCTTTTTTGGCGGGGGGGCCGGCGAGACCCAGTACTTC.

In DNA, the CDR3 is TGTGCCAGCAGCAACGGGACTAGGACCTACGAGCAGTACTTC. It translates to CASSNGTRTYEQYF. The J gene is TRBJ2-7, the V gene TRBV9; 8 positions match TRBD2. The length of the CDR3 is 14 residues. V trimming: 4 bases; J trimming: 2 bases; junction bases outside the gene matches: 5. Germline V lookup: CDR1 SGDLS, CDR2 YYNGEE.

The V call is TRBV5-4, the J call TRBJ2-3, with D possibly TRBD1 on 5 matching bases. Trimming cost V 4 bases and J 4 bases, with 13 bases left between them. This CDR3 contains 14 residues. In germline, CDR1 is SGHNT, CDR2 YYREEE (reference sequence). The CDR3 nucleotides read TGTGCCAGCAGCCAGGGCCATGAAGCAGATACGCAGTATTTT. It encodes CASSQGHEADTQYF.

V usage is TRBV7-2 and J usage is TRBJ2-3; D possibly corresponds to TRBD1 (6 bases). The CDR3 is made up of 15 amino acids. CDR1 and CDR2 from the germline V gene are SGHTA and FQGNSA. V was cut by 6 bases and J by 3 bases, with 16 bases left in between. CDR3 in amino acids: CASSKTGQETDTQYF. CDR3 DNA: TGTGCCAGCAGTAAAACAGGGCAGGAAACAGATACGCAGTATTTT.

The chain couples TRBV29-1 to TRBJ2-3, with D unclear. CDR3 length equals 16 residues. Trimming removed 1 base at V and 6 bases at J, with 20 bases between. Looked up from germline, CDR1 is SQVTM and CDR2 is ANQGSEA. The CDR3, as DNA: TGCAGCGTTGAAGTAGGAGACGGAACACCGACGGATACGCAGTATTTT. This gives the protein CSVEVGDGTPTDTQYF.

The V call is TRBV9, the J call TRBJ2-7; D possibly corresponds to TRBD1 (5 bases). Looked up from germline, CDR1 is SGDLS and CDR2 is YYNGEE. The CDR3 is 14 residues long. Trimming removed 0 bases from V and 2 bases from J, with 9 bases in between. The CDR3 DNA reads as TGTGCCAGCAGCGTAGAACAGGACACCTACGAGCAGTACTTC. Translating it yields CASSVEQDTYEQYF. The full variable domain, its missing parts supplied by reference TRBV9 and TRBJ2-7, is DSGVTQTPKHLITATGQRVTLRCSPRSGDLSVYWYQQSLDQGLQFLIQYYNGEERAKGNILERFSAQQFPDLHSELNLSSLELGDSALYFCASSVEQDTYEQYFGPGTRLTVT.

The chain has TRBV23-1 and TRBJ2-3; TRBD2 might be the D (6 bases). TRBV23-1 is an open reading frame whose function is uncertain. The CDR3 spans 17 residues. The V gene lost 2 bases and the J gene lost 0 bases, with 15 bases spanning the gap. The CDR3 nucleotides are TGCGCCAGCAGTCAAACCCGTTTTGGGGGGAGCACAGATACGCAGTATTTT. This gives the protein CASSQTRFGGSTDTQYF.

The chain has TRBV5-4 and TRBJ2-2; D is undetermined. Germline CDR1 SGHNT, CDR2 YYREEE (reference sequence). The CDR3 spans 13 residues. Deletions cut 5 bases from V and 1 base from J, with 6 bases between. CDR3 nucleotide sequence: TGTGCCAGCAGGGGTAAGAACACCGGGGAGCTGTTTTTT. Translated, it gives CASRGKNTGELFF.

This chain joins TRBV27 and TRBJ1-1; no firm D call. CDR1 is MNHEY and CDR2 is SMNVEV in the germline V gene (reference sequence). This CDR3 spans 13 amino acids. With 2 bases removed from V and 2 bases from J, the gap between germline ends came to 6 bases. The CDR3: CASSLTDNTEAFF. The CDR3 region has the DNA TGTGCCAGCAGTTTAACGGACAACACTGAAGCTTTCTTT.

This chain connects TRBV21-1 to TRBJ2-1; no DNA check was done on the table's D call, TRBD1. TRBV21-1 is listed as a pseudogene. The CDR3 length is 16 residues. The CDR3 loop reads CAGARRRTGVYNEQFF. CDR3 coding DNA: TGTGCCGGAGCGCGCCGTCGGACAGGAGTCTACAATGAGCAGTTCTTC.

The chain combines TRBV13 with TRBJ2-2; D is possibly TRBD2 (7 bases). This CDR3 is built from 16 residues. Per the germline V gene, CDR1 is PRHDT and CDR2 is FYEKMQ (reference sequence). V lost 2 bases to trimming and J lost 4 bases, with 14 bases between them. CDR3 loop: CASSLPGGRGTGELFF. In nucleotides, the CDR3 is TGTGCCAGCAGCTTACCCGGGGGGCGGGGCACCGGGGAGCTGTTTTTT.

The chain uses TRBV4-1 and TRBJ2-7; TRBD2 might be the D (6 bases). Germline CDR1 MGHRA, CDR2 YSYEKL. CDR3 length: 15 residues. Between the trimmed V and J ends, which lost 1 base and 0 bases, there was a span of 10 bases. Here the CDR3 reads CASSQVRGFSYEQYF. CDR3 coding DNA: TGCGCCAGCAGCCAAGTTCGGGGGTTCTCCTACGAGCAGTACTTC.

The rearrangement uses TRBV19 and TRBJ2-7, with 7 bases that match TRBD1. This CDR3 is built from 16 residues. V lost 4 bases to trimming and J lost 0 bases; unmatched junction nucleotides: 9. Germline lookup yields CDR1 LNHDA and CDR2 SQIVND (reference sequence). The CDR3 is CASSTTPGQISYEQYF. The CDR3 coding sequence is TGTGCCAGTAGTACGACTCCGGGACAGATCTCCTACGAGCAGTACTTC.

V gene TRBV5-1 combines with J gene TRBJ1-1; no reliable D call. V lost 1 base to trimming and J lost 5 bases, with 9 bases between them. This CDR3 contains 13 residues. Germline loops: CDR1 SGHRS, CDR2 YFSETQ. CDR3 sequence reads: CASSLTLSTEAFF. As DNA, the CDR3 is TGCGCCAGCAGCTTGACCCTTTCTACTGAAGCTTTCTTT.

The chain employs TRBV27 and TRBJ2-7; 7 positions agree with TRBD1. The germline V gene encodes CDR1 MNHEY and CDR2 SMNVEV (reference sequence). Germline trimming cut 4 bases from V and 5 bases from J; bases unmatched to any gene: 14. This CDR3 has 16 amino acids. The DNA for the CDR3 is TGTGCCAGCAGTTCCTCCCCGACAGGGCAGGAGGACGAGCAGTACTTC. This sequence encodes CASSSSPTGQEDEQYF.

The chain carries TRBV28 and TRBJ1-6, with 7 positions matching TRBD1. Germline V gene lookup returns CDR1 MDHEN and CDR2 SYDVKM. The trim removed 5 bases at V and 10 bases at J, leaving 11 bases unmatched. The CDR3 loop spans 15 amino acids. As DNA, the CDR3 is TGTGCCAGCAGTCCTAGGGGGCTCACGTACTCACCCCTCCACTTT. It specifies CASSPRGLTYSPLHF.

V is TRBV13 and J is TRBJ2-3; D is perhaps TRBD1 (6 bases). The CDR3 is 15 residues long. Trimming took 6 bases from V and 0 from J, leaving 13 bases between them. Germline V gives CDR1 PRHDT, CDR2 FYEKMQ (reference sequence). DNA of the CDR3: TGTGCCAGCAGGGAGGCAGGGGTGAGCACAGATACGCAGTATTTT. This translates into CASREAGVSTDTQYF.

This rearrangement joins TRBV11-2 to TRBJ2-1; 7 bases line up with TRBD2. The CDR3 extends over 16 amino acids. After removal of 5 bases from V and 0 bases from J, the junction contained 7 bases not matched to a gene. Germline V gene lookup returns CDR1 SGHAT and CDR2 FQNNGV. The chain's CDR3 is CASSDIAGRSYNEQFF. The DNA of the CDR3 is TGTGCCAGCAGCGATATAGCGGGCCGCTCCTACAATGAGCAGTTCTTC.

The rearrangement links TRBV6-5 to TRBJ1-1; no firm D call. The CDR3 has 14 amino acids. V lost 2 bases and J 0 bases, leaving 7 bases between the germline ends. In germline, CDR1 is MNHEY, CDR2 SVGAGI. CDR3 in amino acids: CASSYTLMNTEAFF. For the CDR3, the DNA is TGTGCCAGCAGTTACACACTAATGAACACTGAAGCTTTCTTT.

The chain couples TRBV21-1 to TRBJ2-4; the table names TRBD2, a call not compared with the DNA. TRBV21-1 is noted as a pseudogene. This CDR3 region has 11 residues. This chain's CDR3 is CASSKVEGQYF. In DNA form, the CDR3 reads TGTGCCAGCAGCAAAGTGGAGGGACAGTACTTC.

This sequence joins TRBV15 and TRBJ2-7, with D perhaps TRBD1 or TRBD2 (5 bases each). Looked up from germline, CDR1 is LNHNV and CDR2 is YYDKDF (reference sequence). Trimming cost V 0 bases and J 0 bases, with 15 bases left between them. The CDR3 sequence is 17 residues long. The CDR3 coding sequence is TGTGCCACCAGCAGAGATGCGGTGGGGGATTTCTCCTACGAGCAGTACTTC. It specifies CATSRDAVGDFSYEQYF.